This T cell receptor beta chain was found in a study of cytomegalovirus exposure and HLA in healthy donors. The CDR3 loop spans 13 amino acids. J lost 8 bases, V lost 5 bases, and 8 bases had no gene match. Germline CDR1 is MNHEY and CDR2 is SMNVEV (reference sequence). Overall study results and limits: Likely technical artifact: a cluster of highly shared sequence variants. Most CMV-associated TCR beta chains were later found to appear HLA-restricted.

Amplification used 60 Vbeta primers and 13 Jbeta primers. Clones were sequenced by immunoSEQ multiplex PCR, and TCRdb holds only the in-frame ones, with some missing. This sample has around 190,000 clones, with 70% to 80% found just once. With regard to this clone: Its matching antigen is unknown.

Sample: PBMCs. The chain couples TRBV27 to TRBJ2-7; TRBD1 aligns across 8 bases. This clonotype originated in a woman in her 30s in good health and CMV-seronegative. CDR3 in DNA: TGTGCCAGCAGTCCAAGGACAGGGAGCAAGCAGTACTTC. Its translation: CASSPRTGSKQYF.